A single sample gave rise to the 25 T cell receptor beta chains below, sequenced in a study of glioma-infiltrating T cells after dendritic cell vaccination. Only in-frame clones appear in the TCRdb table, and some are missing; sequencing was by immunoSEQ multiplex PCR. The data hold roughly 83,000 clones, with 65% to 90% observed a single time. The sequencing used blood, collected before dendritic cell vaccination. All receptors come from a human donor with glioblastoma.

V usage is TRBV6-6 and J usage is TRBJ2-7, with TRBD1 matching over 9 bases. V gave up 7 bases and J gave up 1 base; unmatched junction bases: 5. CDR3 length: 14 residues. Germline-derived CDR1 and CDR2 are MNHNY and SVGAGI (reference sequence). CDR3 DNA sequence: TGTGCCAGCACCACGACAGGGGGTTCCTACGAGCAGTACTTC. This encodes CASTTTGGSYEQYF.

The rearrangement joins TRBV7-9 to TRBJ1-1; 8 bases fit TRBD1. The CDR3 totals 16 residues. Germline CDR1 SEHNR, CDR2 FQNEAQ (reference sequence). Losses at the gene ends were 1 base for V and 6 bases for J; bases not matched to a gene: 10. CDR3 DNA: TGTGCCAGCAGCTTAGGAGACAGGGGTCGGATCGCTGAAGCTTTCTTT. It is translated as CASSLGDRGRIAEAFF.

CDR3 in DNA: TGTGCCAGCAGTGGGGGACTAGCGGGATCCTACGAGCAGTACTTC. Its protein product is CASSGGLAGSYEQYF. V is TRBV6-1 and J is TRBJ2-7; 13 nucleotides match TRBD2. The CDR3 length is 15 residues. Germline loops: CDR1 MNHNS, CDR2 SASEGT. The ends lost 4 bases at V and 1 base at J; junction bases unmatched: 1.

The table lists this clone with many counts. This chain uses TRBV18 with TRBJ2-7; a possible D gene is TRBD1 (5 bases). Between the trimmed V and J ends, which lost 6 bases and 2 bases, there was a span of 17 bases. Germline-derived CDR1 and CDR2 are KGHSH and LQKENI. The CDR3 is made up of 15 amino acids. The CDR3 DNA reads as TGTGCCAGCTCGCTTGCAGGGTACAGCACCTACGAGCAGTACTTC. Translating it yields CASSLAGYSTYEQYF.

The chain combines TRBV5-1 with TRBJ2-5, with TRBD1 matching over 11 bases. The CDR3 has 17 residues. From germline, CDR1 is SGHRS and CDR2 YFSETQ. Trimming took 0 bases from V and 4 from J; bases not matched to a gene: 8. The CDR3 region is CASSLGPGQGAGETQYF. The CDR3 DNA follows: TGCGCCAGCAGCTTGGGCCCAGGACAGGGGGCTGGAGAGACCCAGTACTTC.

The rearrangement joins TRBV7-2 to TRBJ1-4, with D unclear. Trimming removed 0 bases from V and 8 bases from J, with 13 bases in between. CDR1 is SGHTA, CDR2 FQGNSA, per germline. This CDR3 contains 15 residues. The CDR3 region is CASSLAAREGEKLFF. The CDR3 DNA reads as TGTGCCAGCAGCTTAGCGGCGAGGGAGGGAGAAAAACTGTTTTTT.

The V gene is TRBV6-6, the J gene TRBJ2-1; weak D call: TRBD1 (6 bases). Germline loops: CDR1 MNHNY, CDR2 SVGAGI (reference sequence). Trimming removed 10 bases from V and 4 bases from J, with 20 bases in between. CDR3 size: 15 residues. The CDR3 is CATKPFGQPYNEQFF. The CDR3 DNA sequence: TGTGCCACCAAACCTTTTGGACAGCCGTACAATGAGCAGTTCTTC.

The V call is TRBV4-1, the J call TRBJ2-4; possible D gene TRBD2, 5 bases. Trimming shortened V by 1 base and J by 2 bases, and 24 bases separated the two germline ends. Germline V gene lookup returns CDR1 MGHRA and CDR2 YSYEKL. This CDR3 has 20 residues. CDR3 DNA: TGCGCCAGCAGCCAAGTCGGGTACGAGGGTTTCCTCCTGTCCAAAAACATTCAGTACTTC. Translation gives CASSQVGYEGFLLSKNIQYF.

The chain is built from TRBV4-1 and TRBJ1-4, with a tentative D call TRBD1 (5 bases). CDR1 MGHRA and CDR2 YSYEKL come from the germline V gene. CDR3 length equals 16 residues. Trimming took 0 bases from V and 5 from J, leaving 13 bases between them. DNA of the CDR3: TGCGCCAGCAGCCAAGAGGACCGGACAAGGAATGAAAAACTGTTTTTT. It specifies CASSQEDRTRNEKLFF.

The CDR3 sequence: CASSLAQYYGYTF. DNA for the CDR3: TGTGCCAGCAGCTTAGCACAGTACTATGGCTACACCTTC. The chain has TRBV7-9 and TRBJ1-2; D gene ambiguous. Trimming took off 0 bases at V and 3 bases at J, with 5 bases between the two ends. The germline CDR1 and CDR2 sequences are SEHNR and FQNEAQ (reference sequence). The CDR3 contains 13 residues.

This chain links TRBV6-1 with TRBJ2-7; 12 nucleotides align to TRBD1. Trimming removed 5 bases from V and 5 bases from J; junction bases left unmatched: 7. Looked up from germline, CDR1 is MNHNS and CDR2 is SASEGT. The CDR3 runs 15 residues. The CDR3 bases are TGTGCCAGCAGTTTAGCCGGGACAGGGGGCCACGAGCAGTACTTC. Protein: CASSLAGTGGHEQYF.

Here the CDR3 DNA reads TGTGCCAGCAGCTTAGCGCTAGCGGGAGGGCGCAATGAGCAGTTCTTC. Translated: CASSLALAGGRNEQFF. The V call is TRBV7-9, the J call TRBJ2-1; 12 nucleotides agree with TRBD2. Per germline, CDR1 SEHNR and CDR2 FQNEAQ (reference sequence). The CDR3 covers 16 residues. V shed 0 bases and J 6 bases; nucleotides not matched to a gene: 3.

This chain uses TRBV7-9 with TRBJ1-4, with 11 positions matching TRBD1. Germline assignment: CDR1 SEHNR and CDR2 FQNEAQ (reference sequence). V lost 5 bases to trimming and J lost 8 bases; unmatched junction nucleotides: 7. CDR3 size: 15 residues. The CDR3 DNA sequence: TGTGCCAGCAGCCCGGGGACAGGGGGTCAGGAAAAACTGTTTTTT. This codes for CASSPGTGGQEKLFF.

V and J are TRBV7-9 and TRBJ1-1; unclear D gene. CDR3 length equals 15 residues. Trimming cost V 0 bases and J 0 bases, with 8 bases left between them. Germline CDR1 and CDR2: SEHNR and FQNEAQ (reference sequence). CDR3 sequence: CASSLAGLMNTEAFF. In DNA, the CDR3 is TGTGCCAGCAGCTTAGCGGGCCTCATGAACACTGAAGCTTTCTTT. The whole variable domain, remainder taken from reference TRBV7-9 and TRBJ1-1, is DTGVSQNPRHKITKRGQNVTFRCDPISEHNRLYWYRQTLGQGPEFLTYFQNEAQLEKSRLLSDRFSAERPKGSFSTLEIQRTEQGDSAMYLCASSLAGLMNTEAFFGQGTRLTVV.

The V gene is TRBV7-3, the J gene TRBJ1-2; D possibly corresponds to TRBD1 (6 bases). The germline V and J ends were trimmed by 4 bases and 5 bases, with 14 bases remaining between them. Germline CDR1 and CDR2: SGHTA and FQGTGA. The CDR3 consists of 14 residues. CDR3 protein: CASSSTRTAYGYTF. The CDR3, as DNA: TGTGCCAGCAGCTCTACCCGGACAGCATATGGCTACACCTTC.

V usage is TRBV7-2 and J usage is TRBJ1-1; D gene uncertain. The V end was cut by 1 base, the J end by 11 bases, with 14 bases between. This CDR3 has 13 amino acids. From germline, CDR1 is SGHTA and CDR2 FQGNSA. Written as DNA, the CDR3 is TGTGCCAGCAGCTTAGATCCCGGGGTGGAGGCTTTCTTT. Encoded protein: CASSLDPGVEAFF.

This chain joins TRBV6-5 and TRBJ2-7; tentative D call: TRBD1 (6 bases). Between the trimmed V and J ends, which lost 0 bases and 2 bases, there was a span of 8 bases. There are 14 residues in the CDR3. Looked up from germline, CDR1 is MNHEY and CDR2 is SVGAGI. This CDR3 reads CASSYSRGPYEQYF. Here the CDR3 DNA reads TGTGCCAGCAGTTACTCCAGGGGTCCCTACGAGCAGTACTTC.

CDR3 sequence reads: CASSAHSRTANTEAFF. The CDR3 nucleotides read TGTGCCAGCAGCGCACACTCACGGACAGCGAACACTGAAGCTTTCTTT. V is TRBV7-2 and J is TRBJ1-1; possibly TRBD1 for D (6 bases). Germline CDR1 is SGHTA and CDR2 is FQGNSA. With 5 bases removed from V and 1 base from J, the gap between germline ends came to 17 bases. This CDR3 has 16 residues. The full variable domain, completed using reference TRBV7-2 and TRBJ1-1, is GAGVSQSPSNKVTEKGKDVELRCDPISGHTALYWYRQSLGQGLEFLIYFQGNSAPDKSGLPSDRFSAERTGGSVSTLTIQRTQQEDSAVYLCASSAHSRTANTEAFFGQGTRLTVV.

The chain couples TRBV6-5 to TRBJ2-7; 10 bases fit TRBD1. From germline, CDR1 is MNHEY and CDR2 SVGAGI. This CDR3 comprises 16 residues. V trimming: 2 bases; J trimming: 4 bases; junction bases outside the gene matches: 8. The DNA for the CDR3 is TGTGCCAGCAGTTACACGGTCCCGGGACAGGGGTACGAGCAGTACTTC. Its protein is CASSYTVPGQGYEQYF.

The rearrangement links TRBV2 to TRBJ2-3; TRBD2 aligns across 11 bases. The V segment lost 4 bases and the J segment 2 bases; nucleotides outside the gene matches: 5. Germline V CDR1 and CDR2: SNHLY, FYNNEI. The CDR3 runs 16 residues. The CDR3 loop reads CASSATSGITTDTQYF. The CDR3 nucleotides read TGTGCCAGCAGTGCGACTAGCGGGATTACCACAGATACGCAGTATTTT.

CDR3 coding DNA: TGCACCAGCCCCCGGGACTACCAACTCACAGATACGCAGTATTTT. Translation: CTSPRDYQLTDTQYF. The chain recombines TRBV1 with TRBJ2-3; TRBD2 is taken as the D call from the table, unchecked against the DNA. TRBV1 counts as a pseudogene. This CDR3 has 15 residues.

The chain has TRBV2 and TRBJ2-1; D might be TRBD1 (5 bases). Germline assignment: CDR1 SNHLY and CDR2 FYNNEI. V shed 2 bases and J shed 8 bases, with 16 bases lying between them. The CDR3 runs to 15 residues. The CDR3 region has the DNA TGTGCCAGCAGTGAAATGGGGCGACCTCACGATGAGCAGTTCTTC. Its protein is CASSEMGRPHDEQFF.

This chain links TRBV10-3 with TRBJ1-5, with D possibly matching TRBD1 (5 bases). The CDR3 extends over 15 amino acids. V was trimmed by 3 bases and J by 5 bases, leaving 14 bases between them. From germline, CDR1 is ENHRY and CDR2 SYGVKD. The CDR3 reads CAISDRRGRDQPQHF. The CDR3 DNA sequence: TGTGCCATCAGTGACAGACGGGGGAGGGATCAGCCCCAGCATTTT.

This clone was seen only once. The same CDR3 is also encoded by other DNA sequences in this sample. The gene calls are TRBV7-2 and TRBJ1-3; TRBD1 matches at 7 bases. CDR1 SGHTA and CDR2 FQGNSA come from the germline V gene. J gave up 2 bases and V 2 bases, and 0 bases lay outside the gene matches. This CDR3 contains 14 residues. CDR3 protein: CASSLQGAGNTIYF. DNA of the CDR3: TGTGCCAGCAGCTTACAGGGGGCTGGAAACACCATATATTTT.

The rearrangement links TRBV9 to TRBJ2-1; weak D call: TRBD1 (6 bases). Trimming removed 0 bases at V and 8 bases at J, with 12 bases between. The CDR3 consists of 14 residues. In germline, CDR1 is SGDLS, CDR2 YYNGEE. The CDR3 loop reads CASSVGDNLDEQFF. CDR3 coding DNA: TGTGCCAGCAGCGTAGGGGACAACCTCGATGAGCAGTTCTTC.